Ten or more counts support the clone carrying this T cell receptor beta chain. The antigen is undetermined. The record originates from a study of CD8 T cells in ankylosing spondylitis. The CDR3 covers 11 residues. CDR1 is SQVTM, CDR2 ANQGSEA, per germline. Trimming removed 7 bases at V and 4 bases at J, with 11 bases between. The authors made TCR beta libraries by quantitative 5'-RACE with molecular barcodes. Each CDR3 protein is one row after TCRdb ran MiXCR on the 5' RACE reads. This table has some 840,000 distinct CDR3 sequences, about 11% appearing once. Overall study findings and caveats: The clones that were linked to disease were reported to be significantly enriched in matched synovial fluid samples from ankylosing spondylitis patients. In ankylosing spondylitis blood, a motif of roughly eight highly homologous TCR beta variants appeared characteristic. Earlier studies detected some motif variants in reactive arthritis synovial fluid and blood. Researchers report that disease-linked clones proved CD8+ and relatively rare in peripheral blood.

The sequenced material came from blood, either unsorted or a sorted T cell fraction (not recorded which). This clonotype was sampled from a male donor with ankylosing spondylitis. V usage is TRBV29-1 and J usage is TRBJ2-7; perhaps TRBD1 as D (5 bases). The CDR3 bases are TGCAGCGCGGTATCAGGGTACGAGCAGTACTTC. It yields the protein CSAVSGYEQYF.